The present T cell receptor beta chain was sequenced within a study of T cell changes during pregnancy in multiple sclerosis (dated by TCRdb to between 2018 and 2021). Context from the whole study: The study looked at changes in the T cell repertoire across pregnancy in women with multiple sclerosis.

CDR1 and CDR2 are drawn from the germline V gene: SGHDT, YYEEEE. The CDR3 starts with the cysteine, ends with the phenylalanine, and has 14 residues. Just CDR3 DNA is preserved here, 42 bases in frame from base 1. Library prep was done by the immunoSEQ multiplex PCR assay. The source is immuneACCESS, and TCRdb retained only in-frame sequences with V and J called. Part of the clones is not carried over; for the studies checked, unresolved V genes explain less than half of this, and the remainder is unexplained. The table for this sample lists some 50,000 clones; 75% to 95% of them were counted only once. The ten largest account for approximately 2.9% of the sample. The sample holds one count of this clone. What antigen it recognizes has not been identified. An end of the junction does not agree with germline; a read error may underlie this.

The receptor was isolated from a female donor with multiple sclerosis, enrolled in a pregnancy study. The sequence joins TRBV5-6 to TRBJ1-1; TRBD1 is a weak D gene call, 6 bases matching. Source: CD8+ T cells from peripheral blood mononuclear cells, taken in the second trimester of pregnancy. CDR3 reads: CASGESNWGPEVFF. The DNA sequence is TGTGCCAGCGGTGAGTCCAATTGGGGGCCTGAAGTTTTCTTT.